This TCR beta chain was documented in a study of blood T cells in healthy people across ages. This clonotype is a singleton in its sample. No antigen is known for it. Study outcomes and limitations: Across the age range, TCR beta diversity per million T cells fell in a roughly linear way. The study regarded diversity estimates from one million T cells as underestimates.

A sample-barcoded 5' primer and a J-beta primer mix were used in a second PCR of roughly 7 to 11 cycles. Every individual sample yielded 3 million or more paired-end reads (each containing CDR3). TCRdb processed the 5' RACE reads anew with MiXCR; each CDR3 protein has one entry. This table holds more than 650,000 distinct CDR3 sequences, approximately 22% found once. CDR3 size: 14 residues. Trimming shortened V by 5 bases and J by 4 bases, and 14 bases separated the two germline ends. Germline V gene data show CDR1 as MDHEN and CDR2 as SYDVKM. The receptor's source is a man aged 65 to 79 in good health. Sequences were obtained from blood. This chain uses TRBV28 with TRBJ1-2; D might be TRBD1 (5 bases). CDR3 bases: TGTGCCAGCAGTGGGGGTGTTTGGAGCTATGGCTACACCTTC. Translating it yields CASSGGVWSYGYTF.